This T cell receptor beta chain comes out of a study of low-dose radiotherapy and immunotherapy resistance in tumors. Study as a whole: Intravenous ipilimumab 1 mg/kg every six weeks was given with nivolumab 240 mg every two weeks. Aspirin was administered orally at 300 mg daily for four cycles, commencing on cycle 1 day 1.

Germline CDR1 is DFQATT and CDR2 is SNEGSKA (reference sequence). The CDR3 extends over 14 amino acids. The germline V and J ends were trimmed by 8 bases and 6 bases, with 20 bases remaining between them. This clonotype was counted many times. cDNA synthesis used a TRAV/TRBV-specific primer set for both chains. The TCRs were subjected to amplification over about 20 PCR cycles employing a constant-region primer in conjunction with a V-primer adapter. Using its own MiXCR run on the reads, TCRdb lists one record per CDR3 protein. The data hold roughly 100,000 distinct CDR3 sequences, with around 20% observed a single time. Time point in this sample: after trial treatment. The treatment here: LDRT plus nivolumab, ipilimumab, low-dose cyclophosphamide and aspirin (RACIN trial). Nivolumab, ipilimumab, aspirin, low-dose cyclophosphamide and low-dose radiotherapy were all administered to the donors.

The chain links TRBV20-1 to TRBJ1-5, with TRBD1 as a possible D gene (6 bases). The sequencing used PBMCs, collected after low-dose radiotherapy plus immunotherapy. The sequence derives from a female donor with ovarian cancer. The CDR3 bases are TGCAGTTCAGGGGAGCCCCCTGGGGGTCAGCCCCAGCATTTT. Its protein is CSSGEPPGGQPQHF.